The clone carrying this TCR beta chain showed up just once. The antigen is unknown. The PCR contained 60 Vbeta and 13 Jbeta primers. Assay: immunoSEQ multiplex PCR; the TCRdb copy retains only in-frame clones and omits some. The data contain 100,000 to 150,000 clones, around 72% of them singletons. The sample comes from a study of cytomegalovirus exposure and HLA in healthy donors. General observations from the study: When analyzed later, a missense DCLRE1C variant was found to be linked to TCR beta V- and J-gene trimming. Rare sequences made up most TCRs, while some public TCRs were found in many donors. With high specificity and sensitivity, the classifier reportedly diagnosed cytomegalovirus status.

The V end lost 7 bases, the J end lost 5 bases, and 6 bases lay between the germline ends. Germline CDR1 reads ENHRY; CDR2 reads SYGVKD. CDR3 length: 11 amino acids. The donors, nominally healthy at sampling, likely had unrecorded immune exposures. The V gene is TRBV10-3, the J gene TRBJ1-3; D gene ambiguous. The sequence was collected from a woman in her 40s in good health and CMV-seronegative. The sequencing input was PBMCs. DNA of the CDR3: TGTGCCATCAAACTGAGAAACACCATATATTTT. This encodes CAIKLRNTIYF.